Presented here are 15 T cell receptor beta chains from one specimen sequenced in a study of T cell responses to AZD1222 COVID-19 vaccine. The method was immunoSEQ multiplex PCR; TCRdb's version includes in-frame clones alone and lacks a portion of them. This sample has some 140,000 clones, with approximately 84% found just once. The input for sequencing was peripheral blood, taken on day 0 of AZD1222 vaccination. Receptors were obtained from an adult in good health.

V gene TRBV7-8 combines with J gene TRBJ1-5, with 10 bases lining up with TRBD1. Germline CDR1 SGHVS, CDR2 FQNEAQ. The ends lost 6 bases at V and 4 bases at J; junction bases unmatched: 6. This CDR3 has 15 amino acids. Here the CDR3 DNA reads TGTGCCAGCAGTCCCGGACAGGGGGGGAATCAGCCCCAGCATTTT. Translation gives CASSPGQGGNQPQHF.

This clone occurred once. The chain joins TRBV3-1 (or the pseudogene TRBV3-2) to TRBJ1-2, with D possibly being TRBD1 (5 bases). V was trimmed by 0 bases and J by 7 bases, leaving 12 bases between them. The length of the CDR3 is 14 residues. CDR1 is LGHDT, CDR2 YNNKEL, per germline (reference sequence). The CDR3 region is CASSQDWRGSGYTF. In DNA form, the CDR3 reads TGTGCCAGCAGCCAAGATTGGAGGGGTAGTGGCTACACCTTC.

This chain connects TRBV5-5 to TRBJ2-2; D is unresolved. There are 16 residues in the CDR3. V was trimmed by 2 bases and J by 0 bases, leaving 11 bases between them. The germline gives CDR1 SGHKS, CDR2 YYEKEE (reference sequence). CDR3 loop: CASSLGVLANTGELFF. The CDR3 DNA is TGTGCCAGCAGCTTAGGCGTACTCGCGAACACCGGGGAGCTGTTTTTT.

This rearrangement joins TRBV5-4 to TRBJ1-1; D remains ambiguous. Germline values: CDR1 SGHNT, CDR2 YYREEE (reference sequence). The CDR3 consists of 15 residues. V dropped 5 bases and J dropped 1 base, with 15 bases sitting between them. In DNA, the CDR3 is TGTGCCAGCAGACCACGGACGGTGGGGAACACTGAAGCTTTCTTT. This sequence encodes CASRPRTVGNTEAFF.

The J gene is TRBJ1-6, the V gene TRBV11-2; unclear D gene. V lost 1 base, J lost 7 bases, and 14 bases lay in between. Germline V lookup: CDR1 SGHAT, CDR2 FQNNGV. The CDR3 length is 16 residues. This CDR3 reads CASSLGSPRGNSPLHF. The CDR3 DNA is TGTGCCAGCAGCTTAGGCAGCCCTAGAGGGAATTCACCCCTCCACTTT.

The rearrangement joins TRBV18 to TRBJ1-6; possibly TRBD1 for D (5 bases). Germline CDR1 reads KGHSH; CDR2 reads LQKENI. V was pared by 0 bases and J by 7 bases, with 10 bases between. There are 15 residues in the CDR3. The CDR3: CASSPPAGPNSPLHF. The CDR3 bases are TGTGCCAGCTCACCACCGGCGGGGCCCAATTCACCCCTCCACTTT.

The chain recombines TRBV19 with TRBJ2-3, with D perhaps TRBD2 (6 bases). V dropped 5 bases and J dropped 0 bases, with 9 bases sitting between them. Germline CDR1 LNHDA, CDR2 SQIVND (reference sequence). The CDR3 has 14 residues. CDR3 loop: CASSLGTSTDTQYF. The CDR3 nucleotides read TGTGCCAGTAGTCTCGGGACTAGCACAGATACGCAGTATTTT. Combining the CDR3 with reference TRBV19 and TRBJ2-3 gives the whole variable domain DGGITQSPKYLFRKEGQNVTLSCEQNLNHDAMYWYRQDPGQGLRLIYYSQIVNDFQKGDIAEGYSVSREKKESFPLTVTSAQKNPTAFYLCASSLGTSTDTQYFGPGTRLTVL.

V and J are TRBV28 and TRBJ1-1; D perhaps matches TRBD1 (5 bases). This CDR3 spans 15 amino acids. CDR1 is MDHEN, CDR2 SYDVKM, per germline. Deletions cut 5 bases from V and 0 bases from J, with 13 bases between. The CDR3 protein is CASSPPKGMNTEAFF. CDR3 coding DNA: TGTGCCAGCAGTCCCCCCAAGGGGATGAACACTGAAGCTTTCTTT. The whole variable domain, remainder taken from reference TRBV28 and TRBJ1-1, is DVKVTQSSRYLVKRTGEKVFLECVQDMDHENMFWYRQDPGLGLRLIYFSYDVKMKEKGDIPEGYSVSREKKERFSLILESASTNQTSMYLCASSPPKGMNTEAFFGQGTRLTVV.

The J gene is TRBJ1-2, the V gene TRBV30; tentatively, D is TRBD1 (5 bases). CDR1 is GTSNPN, CDR2 SVGIG, per germline (reference sequence). Trimming took off 1 base at V and 4 bases at J, with 13 bases between the two ends. CDR3 size: 14 residues. As DNA, the CDR3 is TGTGCCTGGAGTGGACGGGCAGGGACCTATGGCTACACCTTC. This translates into CAWSGRAGTYGYTF.

CDR3 region: CASSPLQEPSYEQYF. The CDR3 DNA follows: TGCGCCAGCAGTCCTCTACAGGAACCCTCCTACGAGCAGTACTTC. V usage is TRBV23-1 and J usage is TRBJ2-7; D might be TRBD1 (5 bases). TRBV23-1 is an ORF, and what it does is uncertain. The ends were cut back, 4 bases at V and 0 bases at J, with 13 bases in the middle. This CDR3 contains 15 residues.

The V call is TRBV3-1 (or the pseudogene TRBV3-2), the J call TRBJ1-2; D gene unclear. The CDR3 contains 11 residues. V was pared by 4 bases and J by 7 bases, with 7 bases between. Germline V gene sequence: CDR1 LGHDT, CDR2 YNNKEL (reference sequence). The DNA of the CDR3 is TGTGCCAGCAGCCGTAAGGGTGGCTACACCTTC. It specifies CASSRKGGYTF.

The chain combines TRBV4-2 with TRBJ2-7; TRBD1 aligns across 9 bases. The CDR3 has 16 residues. Germline CDR1 LGHNA, CDR2 YNFKEQ. Losses at the gene ends were 3 bases for V and 4 bases for J; bases not matched to a gene: 10. CDR3: CASSHTPGQGIYEQYF. Written as DNA, the CDR3 is TGTGCCAGCAGCCACACACCGGGACAGGGAATTTACGAGCAGTACTTC.

CDR3 amino acids: CASSQGRGAGGLDTQYF. DNA for the CDR3: TGCGCCAGCAGCCAGGGCAGAGGCGCGGGGGGGTTGGATACGCAGTATTTT. The chain carries TRBV5-1 and TRBJ2-3; TRBD2 agrees at 9 bases. Trimming removed 4 bases from V and 6 bases from J; junction bases left unmatched: 15. Germline values: CDR1 SGHRS, CDR2 YFSETQ. CDR3 length: 17 residues.

V and J are TRBV6-5 and TRBJ2-7, with 8 bases matching TRBD1. V lost 6 bases, J lost 0 bases, and 4 bases stayed unmatched. CDR3 size: 14 residues. In germline, CDR1 is MNHEY, CDR2 SVGAGI. The CDR3 loop reads CASRDRASSYEQYF. The CDR3 region has the DNA TGTGCCAGCAGGGACAGGGCGAGCTCCTACGAGCAGTACTTC.

The CDR3 region is CASSLDAGGNQPQHF. As DNA, the CDR3 is TGTGCCAGCAGCTTGGACGCTGGGGGCAATCAGCCCCAGCATTTT. The genes are TRBV7-2 and TRBJ1-5, with D unclear. Germline CDR1 reads SGHTA; CDR2 reads FQGNSA. The CDR3 runs 15 residues. V was clipped by 3 bases and J by 2 bases, with 11 bases between them.